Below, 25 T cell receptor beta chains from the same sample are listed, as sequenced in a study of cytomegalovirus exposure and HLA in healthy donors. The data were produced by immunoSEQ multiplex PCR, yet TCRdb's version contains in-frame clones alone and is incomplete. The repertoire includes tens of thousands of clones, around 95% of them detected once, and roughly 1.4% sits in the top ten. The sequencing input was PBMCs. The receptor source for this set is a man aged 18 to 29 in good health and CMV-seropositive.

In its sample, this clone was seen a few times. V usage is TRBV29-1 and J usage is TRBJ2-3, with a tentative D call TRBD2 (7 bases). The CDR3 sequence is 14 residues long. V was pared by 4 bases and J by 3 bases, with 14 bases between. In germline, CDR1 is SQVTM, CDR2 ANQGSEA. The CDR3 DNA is TGCAGCGTTGGGGGGGGCAGTGGGACAGATACGCAGTATTTT. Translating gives CSVGGGSGTDTQYF.

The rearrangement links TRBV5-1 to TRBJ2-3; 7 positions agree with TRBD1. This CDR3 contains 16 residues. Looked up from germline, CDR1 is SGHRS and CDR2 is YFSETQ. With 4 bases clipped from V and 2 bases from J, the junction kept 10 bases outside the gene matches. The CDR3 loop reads CASSGRQGSSTDTQYF. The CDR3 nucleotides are TGCGCCAGCAGCGGGAGACAGGGATCGTCCACAGATACGCAGTATTTT. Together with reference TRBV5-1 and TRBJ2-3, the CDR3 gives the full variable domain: KAGVTQTPRYLIKTRGQQVTLSCSPISGHRSVSWYQQTPGQGLQFLFEYFSETQRNKGNFPGRFSGRQFSNSRSEMNVSTLELGDSALYLCASSGRQGSSTDTQYFGPGTRLTVL.

The CDR3, as DNA: TGTGCCAGCAGGCAGGCGGAGGGAAGTGAAAAACTGTTTTTT. It translates to CASRQAEGSEKLFF. V gene TRBV2 combines with J gene TRBJ1-4; D is unclear. This CDR3 region has 14 residues. The V gene lost 6 bases and the J gene lost 7 bases, with 15 bases spanning the gap. The V gene's germline CDR1 is SNHLY and CDR2 FYNNEI.

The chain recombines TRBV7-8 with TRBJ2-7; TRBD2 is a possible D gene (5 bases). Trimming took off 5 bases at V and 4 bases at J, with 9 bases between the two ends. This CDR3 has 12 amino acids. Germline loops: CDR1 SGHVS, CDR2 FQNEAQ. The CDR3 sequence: CASSGSWYEQYF. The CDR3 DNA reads TGTGCCAGCAGCGGGAGTTGGTACGAGCAGTACTTC.

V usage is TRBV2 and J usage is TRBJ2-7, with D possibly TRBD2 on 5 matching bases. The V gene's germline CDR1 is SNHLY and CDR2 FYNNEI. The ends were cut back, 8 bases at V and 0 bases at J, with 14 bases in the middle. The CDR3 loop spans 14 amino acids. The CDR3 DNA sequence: TGTGCCAGCCAGCCGGGGTCTAGCTCCTACGAGCAGTACTTC. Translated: CASQPGSSSYEQYF.

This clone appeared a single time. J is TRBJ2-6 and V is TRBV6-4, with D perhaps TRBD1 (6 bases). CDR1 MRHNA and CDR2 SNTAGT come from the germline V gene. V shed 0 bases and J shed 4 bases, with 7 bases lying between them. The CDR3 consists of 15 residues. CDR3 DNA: TGTGCCAGCAGTGACTCGGGGGCCGGGGCCAACGTCCTGACTTTC. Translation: CASSDSGAGANVLTF.

This CDR3 reads CASSDWNTGELFF. The DNA for the CDR3 is TGCGCCAGCAGTGACTGGAACACCGGGGAGCTGTTTTTT. This chain joins TRBV10-1 and TRBJ2-2; D remains ambiguous. The germline V gene has CDR1 WNHNN and CDR2 SYGVQD (reference sequence). The ends were cut back, 3 bases at V and 1 base at J, with 3 bases in the middle. The CDR3 spans 13 residues.

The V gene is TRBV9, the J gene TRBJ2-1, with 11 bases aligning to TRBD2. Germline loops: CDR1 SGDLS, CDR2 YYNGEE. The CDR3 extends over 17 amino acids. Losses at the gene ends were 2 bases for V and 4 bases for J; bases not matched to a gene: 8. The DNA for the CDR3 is TGTGCCAGCAGCGTTGCGGTGGGGACTAGCGGTTACAATGAGCAGTTCTTC. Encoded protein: CASSVAVGTSGYNEQFF.

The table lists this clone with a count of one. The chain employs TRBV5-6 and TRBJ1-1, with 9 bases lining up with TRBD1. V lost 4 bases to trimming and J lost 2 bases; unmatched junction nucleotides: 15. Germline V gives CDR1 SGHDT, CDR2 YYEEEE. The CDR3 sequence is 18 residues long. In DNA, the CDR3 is TGTGCCAGCAGCCCACCTCCGGGACAGGGTCGCCTCAACACTGAAGCTTTCTTT. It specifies CASSPPPGQGRLNTEAFF.

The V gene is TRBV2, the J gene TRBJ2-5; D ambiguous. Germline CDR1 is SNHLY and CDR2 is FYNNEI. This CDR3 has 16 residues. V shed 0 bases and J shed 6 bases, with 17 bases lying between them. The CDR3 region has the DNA TGTGCCAGCAGTGAAGCCCGGATCGGGTTCTCTAAGACCCAGTACTTC. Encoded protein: CASSEARIGFSKTQYF.

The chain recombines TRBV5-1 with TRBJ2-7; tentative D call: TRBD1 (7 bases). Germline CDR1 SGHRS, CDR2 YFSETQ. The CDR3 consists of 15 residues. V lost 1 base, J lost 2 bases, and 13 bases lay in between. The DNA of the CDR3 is TGCGCCAGCAGCTTGTTGGCGGGACAGCCCTACGAGCAGTACTTC. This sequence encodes CASSLLAGQPYEQYF.

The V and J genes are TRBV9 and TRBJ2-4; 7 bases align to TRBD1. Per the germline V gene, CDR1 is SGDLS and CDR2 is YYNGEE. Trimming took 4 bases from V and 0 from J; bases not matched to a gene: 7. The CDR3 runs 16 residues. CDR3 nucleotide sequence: TGTGCCAGCAGCCCCCAACAGGGGATAGCCAAAAACATTCAGTACTTC. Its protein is CASSPQQGIAKNIQYF. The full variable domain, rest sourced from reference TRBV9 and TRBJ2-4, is DSGVTQTPKHLITATGQRVTLRCSPRSGDLSVYWYQQSLDQGLQFLIQYYNGEERAKGNILERFSAQQFPDLHSELNLSSLELGDSALYFCASSPQQGIAKNIQYFGAGTRLSVL.

The CDR3 DNA follows: TGCGCCAGCAACCCGGACAGGGCCGTGAACACTGAAGCTTTCTTT. This translates into CASNPDRAVNTEAFF. This chain joins TRBV23-1 and TRBJ1-1; 8 bases line up with TRBD1. TRBV23-1 is treated as an ORF (open reading frame) with a function not yet certain. Trimming at V came to 7 bases and at J to 0 bases, leaving 7 bases not matched to a gene. The CDR3 contains 15 residues.

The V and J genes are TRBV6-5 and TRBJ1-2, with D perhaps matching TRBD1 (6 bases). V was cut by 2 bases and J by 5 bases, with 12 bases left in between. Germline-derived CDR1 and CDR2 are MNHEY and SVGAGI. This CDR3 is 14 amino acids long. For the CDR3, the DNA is TGTGCCAGCAGTTACGAAGGGGGTACTTATGGCTACACCTTC. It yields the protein CASSYEGGTYGYTF.

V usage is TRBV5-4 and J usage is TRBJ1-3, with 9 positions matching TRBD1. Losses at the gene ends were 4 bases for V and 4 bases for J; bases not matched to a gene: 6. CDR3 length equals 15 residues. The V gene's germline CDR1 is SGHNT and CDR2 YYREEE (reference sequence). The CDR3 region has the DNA TGTGCCAGCAGCCCCGGACAGGGGAGGGGAAACACCATATATTTT. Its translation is CASSPGQGRGNTIYF. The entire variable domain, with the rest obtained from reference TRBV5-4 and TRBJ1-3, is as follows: ETGVTQSPTHLIKTRGQQVTLRCSSQSGHNTVSWYQQALGQGPQFIFQYYREEENGRGNFPPRFSGLQFPNYSSELNVNALELDDSALYLCASSPGQGRGNTIYFGEGSWLTVV.

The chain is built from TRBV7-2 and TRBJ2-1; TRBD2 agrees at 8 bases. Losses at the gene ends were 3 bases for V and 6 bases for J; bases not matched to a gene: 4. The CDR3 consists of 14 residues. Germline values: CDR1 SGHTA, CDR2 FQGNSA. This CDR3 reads CASSFSGGPNEQFF. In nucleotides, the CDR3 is TGTGCCAGCAGCTTCTCGGGGGGGCCCAATGAGCAGTTCTTC. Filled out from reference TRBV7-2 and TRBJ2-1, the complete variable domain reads GAGVSQSPSNKVTEKGKDVELRCDPISGHTALYWYRQSLGQGLEFLIYFQGNSAPDKSGLPSDRFSAERTGGSVSTLTIQRTQQEDSAVYLCASSFSGGPNEQFFGPGTRLTVL.

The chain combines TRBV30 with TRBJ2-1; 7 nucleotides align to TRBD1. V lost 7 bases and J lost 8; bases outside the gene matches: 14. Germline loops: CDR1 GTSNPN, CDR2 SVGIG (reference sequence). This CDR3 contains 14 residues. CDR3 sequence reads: CALRQGFSHDEQFF. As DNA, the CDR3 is TGTGCCTTAAGACAGGGATTTTCTCACGATGAGCAGTTCTTC.

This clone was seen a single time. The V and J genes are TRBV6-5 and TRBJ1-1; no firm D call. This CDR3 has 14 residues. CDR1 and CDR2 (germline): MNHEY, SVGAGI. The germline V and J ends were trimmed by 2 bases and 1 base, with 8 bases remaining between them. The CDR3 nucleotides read TGTGCCAGCAGTTACAGCCAGGCGAACACTGAAGCTTTCTTT. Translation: CASSYSQANTEAFF.

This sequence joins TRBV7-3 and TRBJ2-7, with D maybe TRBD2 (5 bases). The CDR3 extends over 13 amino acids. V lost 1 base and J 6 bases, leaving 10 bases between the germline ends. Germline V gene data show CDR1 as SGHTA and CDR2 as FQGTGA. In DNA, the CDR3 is TGTGCCAGCAGCTTAAATCTAGCAGGCGAGCAGTACTTC. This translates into CASSLNLAGEQYF.

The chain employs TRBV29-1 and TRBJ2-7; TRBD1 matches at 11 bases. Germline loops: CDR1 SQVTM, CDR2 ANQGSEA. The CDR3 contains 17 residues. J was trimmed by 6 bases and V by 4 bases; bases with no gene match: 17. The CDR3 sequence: CSVANSPGQGVRGEQYF. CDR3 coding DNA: TGCAGCGTTGCAAACTCCCCGGGACAGGGGGTTCGTGGCGAGCAGTACTTC.

DNA of the CDR3: TGTGCCAGCAGCGGTGGGACAGGGGGTACGCAGTTCTTC. Amino acids: CASSGGTGGTQFF. The chain employs TRBV9 and TRBJ2-1, with 11 bases identical to TRBD1. From germline, CDR1 is SGDLS and CDR2 YYNGEE. The CDR3 has 13 amino acids. Trimming cost V 3 bases and J 12 bases; bases outside gene matches: 5.

The CDR3 loop reads CASSPLAGGPGETQYF. CDR3 sequence (DNA): TGCGCCAGCAGCCCACTAGCGGGGGGGCCGGGGGAGACCCAGTACTTC. The V call is TRBV5-1, the J call TRBJ2-5, with 13 nucleotides matching TRBD2. The CDR3 has 16 amino acids. The V gene's germline CDR1 is SGHRS and CDR2 YFSETQ. V trimming: 4 bases; J trimming: 5 bases; junction bases outside the gene matches: 8.

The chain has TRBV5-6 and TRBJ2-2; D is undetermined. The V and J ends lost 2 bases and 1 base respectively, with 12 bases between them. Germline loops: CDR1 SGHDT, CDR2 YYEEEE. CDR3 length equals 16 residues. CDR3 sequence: CASSLPAHRNTGELFF. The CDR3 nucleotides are TGTGCCAGCAGCTTACCAGCGCATCGGAACACCGGGGAGCTGTTTTTT.

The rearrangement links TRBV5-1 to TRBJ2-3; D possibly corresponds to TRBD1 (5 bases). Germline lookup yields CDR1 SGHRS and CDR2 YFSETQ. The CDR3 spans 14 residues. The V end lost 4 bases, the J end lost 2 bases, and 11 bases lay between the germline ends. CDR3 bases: TGCGCCAGCAGCCTCGGACACTACACAGATACGCAGTATTTT. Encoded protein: CASSLGHYTDTQYF. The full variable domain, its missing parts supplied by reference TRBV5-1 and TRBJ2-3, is KAGVTQTPRYLIKTRGQQVTLSCSPISGHRSVSWYQQTPGQGLQFLFEYFSETQRNKGNFPGRFSGRQFSNSRSEMNVSTLELGDSALYLCASSLGHYTDTQYFGPGTRLTVL.

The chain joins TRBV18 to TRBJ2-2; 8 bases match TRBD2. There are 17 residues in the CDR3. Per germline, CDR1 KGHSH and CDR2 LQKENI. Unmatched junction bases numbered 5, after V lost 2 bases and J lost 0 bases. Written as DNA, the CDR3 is TGTGCCAGCTCACCAGTAACTAGCGGAACGAACACCGGGGAGCTGTTTTTT. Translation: CASSPVTSGTNTGELFF. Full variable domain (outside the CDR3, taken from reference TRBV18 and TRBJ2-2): NAGVMQNPRHLVRRRGQEARLRCSPMKGHSHVYWYRQLPEEGLKFMVYLQKENIIDESGMPKERFSAEFPKEGPSILRIQQVVRGDSAAYFCASSPVTSGTNTGELFFGEGSRLTVL.